This T cell receptor (beta chain) stems from a study of cytomegalovirus exposure and HLA in healthy donors (dated by TCRdb to about 2017). About the study as a whole: An earlier analysis of fewer than 750 of the donors reported under 300 Gb of sequence data and 117 million unique TCR beta sequences obtained from about 179 million T cells. Donor age, sex, ethnicity and CMV serostatus were compiled alongside the repertoire data. The study was designed to test whether signatures of past pathogen exposure could be identified by cataloging public T cell receptors. The study combined high-throughput TCR immunosequencing, statistical association of individual TCRs with disease status, and machine learning to predict cytomegalovirus infection status. Both class I and class II loci were covered by HLA typing, at four-digit resolution. Of the approximately 400 genotyped donors, 70% to 90% were placed in the genetic ancestry cluster associated with self-reported Caucasian donors. All discovery cohort repertoires had been generated using a single sequencing platform. About 280 gigabases of sequencing data and approximately 85 million unique TCR sequences were included in an early release covering roughly 700 HLA-typed donors. Using immunosequencing, the study profiled T cell repertoires from some 670 subjects and related those repertoires to cytomegalovirus serostatus. Typing coverage varied by locus: about 620-630 donors for A, B, C, DRB1 and DQB1; some 520 for DQA1; around 610 for DPA1; roughly 450 for DPB1. An earlier analysis of several hundred of the donors applied high-throughput TCR beta sequencing to assess whether each TCR beta V gene segment acted as functional or pseudogenic. To study patterns of TCR occurrence, a later analysis re-analyzed previously published TCR beta repertoires from around 700 donors and added high-resolution HLA genotyping. Because of strong linkage in the cohort, 4 to 6 DR-DQ haplotypes were treated as single units for association and clustering. Rather than drawing on any new phenotypic data, the later analysis identified candidate immune exposures from TCR beta sequences and the way those sequences occurred across donors. Among roughly 370 genotyped donors of the cohort, an average of 235,054 unique TCR beta nucleotide sequences were sequenced per donor, roughly 20% of them non-productive. Along with the approximately 600-subject first cohort, a separate validation cohort of approximately 110 different subjects was used. Genome-wide SNP genotypes for about three fifths of the roughly 700 donors were used in a later genetic analysis, which treated that subset as a discovery cohort. The research as a whole found: HLA typing was unavailable for some donors at each locus, so association tests used only the typed subset. Some 16 rarely observed V segments, including chromosome 9 orphons, were excluded from the earlier analysis of a few hundred of the donors because counts were too low. Some IMGT-functional V segments, including TRBV6-2 and TRBV6-3, could not be distinguished by the 87-base-pair reads and were therefore excluded. A later genetic analysis reported fewer N-insertions in productive TCRs among donors in an Asian-associated ancestry cluster than the roughly 690-donor mean. The study gave a list of under 200 TCR beta chains associated with cytomegalovirus. Compared with equally common non-associated chains, HLA-associated TCR beta chains in a later analysis were more clonally expanded and had lower generation probabilities. Linkage disequilibrium might explain the correlated functional status among segregating V segments, but an unknown experimental factor could not be ruled out. This cohort had only TCR beta chains sequenced, and the lack of alpha or paired-chain data limited which features could be detected. V-gene and J-gene trimming of TCR beta chains was associated with a missense DCLRE1C variant in a later genetic analysis, and the association was replicated in an independent cohort. In both the original and validation cohorts, the classifier was reported to diagnose cytomegalovirus status with high specificity and sensitivity. A cluster of highly shared sequence variants was judged likely to represent a technical artifact of the sequencing pipeline. A later analysis reported that several top co-occurrence clusters appeared linked to parvovirus B19, influenza, CMV and Epstein-Barr virus. While some public TCRs were present in many individuals, most TCR sequences turned up only very rarely across donors. In a later analysis, about 17,000 TCR beta sequences were associated with specific HLA alleles at a false discovery rate of 0.05. A further reported finding was that TCR beta sequences accurately predicted the HLA-A and HLA-B alleles for most subjects in the first cohort. In vitro tests confirmed that a few of the cytomegalovirus-associated TCR beta chains recognize cytomegalovirus antigens. Most CMV-associated TCR beta chains appeared to be HLA-restricted in a later analysis, and the HLA associations seemed to be driven largely by CMV exposure. The only immune exposure information available for the cohort was CMV serostatus. When HLA alleles, especially DR and DQ, strongly co-occurred, TCR associations were difficult to assign to individual alleles. The presence/absence analyses assumed that sequencing depth was roughly uniform across donors, and that assumption may not be true. A later analysis found that TCR association rates varied across HLA loci, with DRB1 alleles showing the most associated TCRs and HLA-C alleles the fewest. According to the authors, the approach could potentially be generalized to other disease states and immunological phenotypes. In an earlier analysis of more than 500 of the donors, most TCR beta V segments appeared in productive rearrangements about 90% or about 30% of the time, broadly matching IMGT annotations.

In total, over 600 healthy bone marrow donors made up the cohort. All cohort members were sampled while nominally healthy, although unrecorded immune exposures were likely present. The donor was CMV seropositive and was included in the group of 289 seropositive cohort members. Each donor provided a peripheral blood sample, and peripheral blood mononuclear cells were used for TCR beta sequencing. The Qiagen DNeasy Blood Extraction Kit was used to extract genomic DNA from the blood cell samples. Preparation of the library involved the immunoSEQ multiplex PCR assay. For the multiplex PCR, a mixture combining 60 forward primers for TCR Vbeta segments and 13 reverse primers for TCR Jbeta segments was used. Amplification of the CDR3 region of rearranged TCR beta genes was performed with a multiplex PCR assay on genomic DNA. On the Illumina HiSeq System, the amplified TCR beta libraries were sequenced as 87-base-pair reads. The paper's data handling went like this. A later analysis counted tens of millions of unique TCR beta chains across the 666 repertoires, and 9.5 million to 11 million of these chains were shared by at least two donors. Raw reads were error-corrected and collapsed into unique sequences with a nearest-neighbor algorithm that merged closely related sequences to remove PCR and sequencing errors. To assign V, D and J gene segments, CDR3 sequences were aligned to IMGT reference sequences. For a sequence to be retained, a match of at least six nucleotides to both a V gene segment and a J gene segment was required. Rearrangements were called productive when the CDR3 lacked stop codons and stayed in frame with V and J; all others were non-productive. Following IMGT convention, CDR3 was defined as the stretch from the second conserved V-encoded cysteine up to the conserved J-encoded phenylalanine. The earlier analysis of some 580 of the donors excluded any sequence lacking an unambiguous match to a single V gene segment. An earlier analysis of 587 of the donors called V segments functional above 56.7% productive rearrangements and segregating when the between-donor standard deviation exceeded 5%. To diagnose cytomegalovirus status from the catalog of TCR beta chain sequences, a statistical classification framework was built. In a later analysis, V and J genes were assigned by comparing TCR nucleotide sequences against IMGT/GENE-DB human TR gene sequences. A later analysis assigned CDR3 sequences and most-parsimonious VDJ recombination scenarios with the TCRdist pipeline. In a later analysis, every TCR beta chain was defined by the combination of its CDR3 amino acid sequence and its V-gene family, and reads without a unique V-gene family were dropped. As a way to deal with suspected cross-contamination and a sequencing artifact, a later analysis dropped over 550 nucleotide sequences that were highly shared and had low generation probability. For each public chain, a later analysis derived a clonal expansion index from normalized ranks of inferred template counts within each repertoire. In a later analysis, generation probabilities were computed with a VDJ recombination model fitted to out-of-frame rearrangements, and the resulting probabilities were checked against IGoR. A later analysis scored TCR-TCR, TCR-HLA and TCR-CMV co-occurrence with hypergeometric tests, applying a repertoire-size bias correction to TCR pairs. A later analysis estimated false discovery rates by permuting HLA or CMV assignments 20 times. In a later analysis, co-occurring TCRs were grouped using DBSCAN, and TCRdist sequence similarity was added for clustering within HLA-allele-positive subsets. Repertoires with fewer than 30,000 or more than 120,000 public chains, plus five repertoires with anomalous nucleotide sharing, were excluded from co-occurrence clustering. The table was pulled from immuneACCESS by TCRdb, which kept in-frame rearrangements only. Such tables lose some clones; where checked, under half of the loss comes from unresolved V genes, and the rest has no known cause. V, J and clone size reflect that table, while D and trimming were determined from the DNA. This sample is represented by about 120,000 clones; over 15% of them were singletons. In total, the top ten clones hold less than 3.5% of the sample.

This clone has a handful of counts. It lacks a known antigen. No much larger clone exists at a distance of one base, and base qualities are not known. The CDR3 runs 13 residues from the cysteine to the phenylalanine. The sequence is cut down to CDR3 DNA, 39 bases in frame from base 1. V drops 6 bases and J drops 4 bases, leaving 12 bases in between. The germline V gene provides CDR1 SGHTA and CDR2 FQGTGA. This receptor chain uses TRBV7-3 and TRBJ2-5; no D segment can be confidently identified. The sequence came from a female donor in good health and CMV-seropositive. Sample: PBMCs. The DNA sequence follows: TGTGCCAGCAGTCAAAACTCCGGAGAGACCCAGTACTTC. Its protein product is CASSQNSGETQYF. Here the CDR3 is joined to the reference TRBV7-3 and TRBJ2-5 genes, and the full variable domain is: GAGVSQTPSNKVTEKGKYVELRCDPISGHTALYWYRQSLGQGPEFLIYFQGTGAADDSGLPNDRFFAVRPEGSVSTLKIQRTERGDSAVYLCASSQNSGETQYFGPGTRLLVL.